These 3 T cell receptor beta chains came from one sample sequenced in a study of blood T cell repertoires in COVID-19 (TCRdb year 2020). The library was made by the immunoSEQ multiplex PCR assay. In its TCRdb copy, this immuneACCESS table keeps in-frame sequences only and misses some clones. Where compared with another copy, unresolved V genes explain less than half of these, and the others have no known cause. In this sample the table shows 150,000 to 200,000 clones, more than 70% of which occur a single time. The top ten clonotypes cover approximately 6% of the sample. Material: PBMCs or T cells enriched from blood (not recorded which). These receptor sequences come from a man aged 35 to 55 who had recovered from COVID-19.

This clone was recorded a few times. The rearrangement joins TRBV6-5 to TRBJ2-7; 7 bases align to TRBD2. V was pared by 11 bases and J by 9 bases, with 13 bases of the junction left unmatched. Germline CDR1 MNHEY, CDR2 SVGAGI. CDR3 length equals 12 residues. DNA for the CDR3: TGTGCCGGTGGAGGCGAGACGGGGGGGCAGTACTTC. Translation: CAGGGETGGQYF.

The rearrangement joins TRBV10-3 to TRBJ1-4; tentative D call: TRBD1 (6 bases). Between the trimmed V and J ends, which lost 6 bases and 7 bases, there was a span of 18 bases. CDR3 length: 15 amino acids. Germline assignment: CDR1 ENHRY and CDR2 SYGVKD. Written as DNA, the CDR3 is TGTGCCATCAGCGGGAACAGGGAGATGGGTGAAAAACTGTTTTTT. Protein product: CAISGNREMGEKLFF.

The V gene is TRBV11-2, the J gene TRBJ1-2; D perhaps matches TRBD1 (5 bases). Germline CDR1 and CDR2: SGHAT and FQNNGV. V lost 6 bases to trimming and J lost 4 bases, with 12 bases between them. This CDR3 contains 13 residues. This CDR3 is CASSSGEIYGYTF. For the CDR3, the DNA is TGTGCCAGCAGTTCGGGGGAAATCTATGGCTACACCTTC. Complete variable domain (other parts from reference TRBV11-2 and TRBJ1-2): EAGVAQSPRYKIIEKRQSVAFWCNPISGHATLYWYQQILGQGPKLLIQFQNNGVVDDSQLPKDRFSAERLKGVDSTLKIQPAKLEDSAVYLCASSSGEIYGYTFGSGTRLTVV.